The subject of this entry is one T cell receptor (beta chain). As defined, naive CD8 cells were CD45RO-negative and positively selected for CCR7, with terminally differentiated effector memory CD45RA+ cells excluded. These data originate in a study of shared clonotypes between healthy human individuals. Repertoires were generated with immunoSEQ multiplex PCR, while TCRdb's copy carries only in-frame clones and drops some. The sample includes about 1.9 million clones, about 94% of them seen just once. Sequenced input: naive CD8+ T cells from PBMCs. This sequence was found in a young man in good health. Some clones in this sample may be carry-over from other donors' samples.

This CDR3 is CASSPLGGGNYGYTF. The CDR3 nucleotides are TGTGCCAGCAGTCCTCTGGGAGGGGGAAACTATGGCTACACCTTC. V is TRBV6-6 and J is TRBJ1-2; possibly TRBD1 for D (6 bases). The CDR3 spans 15 residues. Trimming removed 5 bases at V and 2 bases at J, with 15 bases between. The V gene's germline CDR1 is MNHNY and CDR2 SVGAGI (reference sequence).